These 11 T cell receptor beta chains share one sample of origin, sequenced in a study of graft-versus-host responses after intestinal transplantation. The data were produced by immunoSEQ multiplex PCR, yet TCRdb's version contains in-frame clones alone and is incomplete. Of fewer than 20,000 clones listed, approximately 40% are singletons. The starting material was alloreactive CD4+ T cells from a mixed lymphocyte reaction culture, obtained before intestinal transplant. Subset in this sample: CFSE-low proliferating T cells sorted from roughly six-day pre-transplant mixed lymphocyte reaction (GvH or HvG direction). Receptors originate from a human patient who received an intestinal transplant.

CDR3 nucleotide sequence: TGTGCCAGTAGTGTCGGGGGGGCCCAGGGGGTTAATGAGCAGTTCTTC. It yields the protein CASSVGGAQGVNEQFF. V and J are TRBV19 and TRBJ2-1, with D tentatively TRBD2 (8 bases). The CDR3 covers 16 residues. Trimming pared 5 bases from V and 7 bases from J, leaving 21 bases between. CDR1 and CDR2 from the germline V gene are LNHDA and SQIVND (reference sequence).

The CDR3 DNA reads as TGTGCCAGCAGCTTGCAAGTCCGGACAGATACGCAGTATTTT. This encodes CASSLQVRTDTQYF. This chain links TRBV11-2 with TRBJ2-3; D gene ambiguous. Germline CDR1 reads SGHAT; CDR2 reads FQNNGV. This CDR3 contains 14 residues. V lost 3 bases to trimming and J lost 3 bases, with 10 bases between them.

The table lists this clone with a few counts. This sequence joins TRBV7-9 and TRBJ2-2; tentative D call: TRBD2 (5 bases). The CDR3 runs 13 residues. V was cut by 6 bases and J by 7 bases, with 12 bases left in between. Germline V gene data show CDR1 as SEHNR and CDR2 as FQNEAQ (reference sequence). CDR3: CASSLRRGGELFF. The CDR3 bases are TGTGCCAGCAGTTTGAGACGGGGCGGGGAGCTGTTTTTT.

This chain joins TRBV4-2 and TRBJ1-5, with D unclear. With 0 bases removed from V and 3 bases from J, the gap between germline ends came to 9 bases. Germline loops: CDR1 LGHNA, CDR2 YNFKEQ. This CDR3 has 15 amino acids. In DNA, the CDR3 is TGTGCCAGCAGCCAAGATTACAATAACAATCAGCCCCAGCATTTT. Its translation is CASSQDYNNNQPQHF.

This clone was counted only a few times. The CDR3 reads CASSVGTGGPYGYTF. The CDR3 DNA reads as TGTGCCAGCAGCGTAGGAACAGGGGGCCCCTATGGCTACACCTTC. The gene calls are TRBV9 and TRBJ1-2, with 9 bases aligning to TRBD1. Germline CDR1 reads SGDLS; CDR2 reads YYNGEE. After removal of 0 bases from V and 4 bases from J, the junction contained 4 bases not matched to a gene. The CDR3 extends over 15 amino acids.

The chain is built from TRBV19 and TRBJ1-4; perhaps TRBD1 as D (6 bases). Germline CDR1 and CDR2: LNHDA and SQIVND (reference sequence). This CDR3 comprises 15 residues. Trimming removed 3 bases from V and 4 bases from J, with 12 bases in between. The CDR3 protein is CASSMTGHGNEKLFF. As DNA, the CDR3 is TGTGCCAGTAGTATGACGGGACATGGTAATGAAAAACTGTTTTTT.

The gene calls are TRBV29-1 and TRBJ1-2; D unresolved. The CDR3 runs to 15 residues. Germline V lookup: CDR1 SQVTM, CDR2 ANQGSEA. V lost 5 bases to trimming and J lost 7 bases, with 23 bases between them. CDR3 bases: TGCAGCGTTCCACCAAACCCAACGGCAACGGGTGGCTACACCTTC. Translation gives CSVPPNPTATGGYTF.

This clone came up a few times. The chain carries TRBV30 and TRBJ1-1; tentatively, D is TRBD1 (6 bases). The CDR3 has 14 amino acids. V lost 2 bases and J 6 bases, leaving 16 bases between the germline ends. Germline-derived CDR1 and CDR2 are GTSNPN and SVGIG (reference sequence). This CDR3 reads CAWSMGQGKAEAFF. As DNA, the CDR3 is TGTGCCTGGAGTATGGGCCAGGGGAAAGCTGAAGCTTTCTTT. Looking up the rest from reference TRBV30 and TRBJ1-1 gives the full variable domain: SQTIHQWPATLVQPVGSPLSLECTVEGTSNPNLYWYRQAAGRGLQLLFYSVGIGQISSEVPQNLSASRPQDRQFILSSKKLLLSDSGFYLCAWSMGQGKAEAFFGQGTRLTVV.

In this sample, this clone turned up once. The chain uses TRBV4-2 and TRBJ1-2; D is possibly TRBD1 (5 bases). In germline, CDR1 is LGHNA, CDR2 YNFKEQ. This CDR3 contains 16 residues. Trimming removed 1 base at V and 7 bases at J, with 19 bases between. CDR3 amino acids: CASSQGTGTAALGYTF. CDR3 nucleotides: TGTGCCAGCAGCCAAGGGACGGGGACGGCCGCCCTTGGCTACACCTTC.

This chain's CDR3 is CASSLDRRNTEAFF. DNA for the CDR3: TGTGCCAGCAGCTTAGATCGTCGGAACACTGAAGCTTTCTTT. This chain uses TRBV11-2 with TRBJ1-1; no clear D gene. The CDR3 sequence is 14 residues long. Trimming cost V 0 bases and J 1 base, with 6 bases left between them. The V gene's germline CDR1 is SGHAT and CDR2 FQNNGV.

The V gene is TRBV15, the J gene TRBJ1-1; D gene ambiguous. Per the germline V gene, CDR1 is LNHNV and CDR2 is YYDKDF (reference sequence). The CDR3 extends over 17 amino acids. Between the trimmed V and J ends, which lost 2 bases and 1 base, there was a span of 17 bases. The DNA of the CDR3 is TGTGCCACCAGCAGATACTTCGCCCGGAGAGCGAACACTGAAGCTTTCTTT. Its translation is CATSRYFARRANTEAFF.